This record concerns one T cell receptor beta chain sequence. Its antigen is not identified. The data derive from a study of post-analysis software for immune sequencing data. General observations from the study: TRBV segments more frequent in patients than in controls numbered about 5 and included TRBV5-6, TRBV5-1 and TRBV20-1. Those with multiple sclerosis, the patient group, showed significantly lower normalized Chao1 diversity than controls.

Prepared libraries of TCR beta cDNA carried unique molecular identifiers. TCRdb re-called the PCR reads with MiXCR, one entry per CDR3 protein. The table includes 600,000 to 700,000 distinct CDR3 sequences, around 60% detected once. The CDR3 is 13 residues long. Trimming left V 6 bases short and J 3 bases short, with 8 bases between. This clonotype originated in a girl aged 2 to 10 with multiple sclerosis. The V and J genes are TRBV12-3 or TRBV12-4 and TRBJ1-4; D gene ambiguous. Sequencing was performed on blood. The CDR3 bases are TGTGCCAGCAGGGTGGATTCTAATGAAAAACTGTTTTTT. The encoded protein is CASRVDSNEKLFF.